The TCR beta chain described here comes from a study of siplizumab effects on memory and regulatory T cells. Study-wide points: The diversity of naive T cells seemed greater than that of memory cells, and their alloresponse contribution seemed major. Siplizumab gave mappable alloreactive CD4+ clones an average Treg-derived fraction of about 64%, against around 27% in controls.

Roughly 10^5 TCR templates underwent assay in each sample. The repertoire was sequenced with immunoSEQ multiplex PCR; TCRdb's copy has only in-frame clones and lacks some. Among about 91,000 clones listed, roughly 95% were seen once. A remark on this clone: Antigen specificity is unknown.

The sequence came from a human donor in good health. Material for sequencing was naive CD4+ T cells sorted from blood.

CDR3 DNA sequence: TGCAGCGTTGAAGAAGACACTTCCTATGGCTACACCTTC. It encodes CSVEEDTSYGYTF. The genes are TRBV29-1 and TRBJ1-2; D remains unclear. Germline V gives CDR1 SQVTM, CDR2 ANQGSEA. Trimming cost V 0 bases and J 4 bases, with 9 bases left between them. CDR3 length: 13 residues.